This T cell receptor (beta chain) derives from a study of identical twins. Study-wide results and caveats: Where beta out-of-frame sequences were concerned, excess twin sharing was weaker. Cord blood beta clonotypes present at high abundance carried fewer insertions; no such pattern appeared in memory repertoires.

In regard to this clonotype: Its antigen remains unidentified.

Each CDR3 protein is one row after TCRdb ran MiXCR on the 5' RACE reads. The data contain about 720,000 distinct CDR3 sequences, over 8.5% of them seen just once; the ten biggest clones take up 0.98%. J was trimmed by 6 bases and V by 3 bases; bases with no gene match: 11. The CDR3 loop spans 15 amino acids. The germline CDR1 and CDR2 sequences are MNHEY and SMNVEV (reference sequence). These data were also reused for a study on yellow fever vaccine responses in identical twins.

J is TRBJ2-7 and V is TRBV27, with 7 bases lining up with TRBD1. The sample was PBMCs. This sequence originates from a young woman in good health. CDR3 sequence: CASSFGQTGLGEQYF. The CDR3 nucleotides read TGTGCCAGCAGTTTCGGTCAGACAGGGTTGGGCGAGCAGTACTTC.